The rows below give T cell receptor beta chains drawn from one sample of a study of beta chain features in type 1 diabetes. This table comes from immunoSEQ multiplex PCR, and its TCRdb copy is limited to in-frame clones, with some not included. The sample carries 350,000 to 400,000 clones, more than 12% recorded once. Sequencing was done on a sample of naive CD4+ T cells from blood. The receptors were gathered from a young woman in good health. CDR3s include the opening cysteine and the closing phenylalanine or tryptophan. The D gene is left open where the match is weak. Only part of the rows carry a size: once, few, many, or a class if the clone is expanded.

NA	TRBD2	TRBV30	TRBJ2-2	TGTGCCTGGACGGGAGGGATTTACACCGGGGAGCTGTTTTTT	CAWTGGIYTGELFF
NA	TRBD2	TRBV29-1	TRBJ2-7	TGCAGCGTTGGTCTGGGGGGGTCCTACGAGCAGTACTTC	CSVGLGGSYEQYF
few	NA	TRBV30	TRBJ2-7	TGTGCCTGGAATCCGTGGGAGGTTCGGTCCTACGAGCAGTACTTC	CAWNPWEVRSYEQYF
few	TRBD1	TRBV5-1	TRBJ1-2	TGCGCCAGCAGCATCGGGACAGACTATGGCTACACCTTC	CASSIGTDYGYTF
few	TRBD1	TRBV29-1	TRBJ1-2	TGCAGCGCCGAAACAGGGGGCGGGCTGGCCTATGGCTACACCTTC	CSAETGGGLAYGYTF
NA	TRBD1	TRBV28	TRBJ1-2	TGTGCCAGCAGTTCCACCGGGACAGCCCGTTTC	CASSSTGTARF
NA	NA	TRBV7-9	TRBJ2-3	TGTGCCAGCAGCTCGGTCGGAGATACGCAGTATTTT	CASSSVGDTQYF
few	TRBD2	TRBV29-1	TRBJ2-1	TGCAGCTTGACTTCCGGGACTAGCGTCTATGAGCAGTTCTTC	CSLTSGTSVYEQFF
few	TRBD2	TRBV13	TRBJ2-1	TGTGCCAGCAGCTCTAGGACTAGCGGGAGTACCTACAATGAGCAGTTCTTC	CASSSRTSGSTYNEQFF
NA	TRBD1	TRBV25-1	TRBJ2-2	TGTGCCAGCAGTGGAGACAGGGGGCTTATGGGCGGGGAGCTGTTTTTT	CASSGDRGLMGGELFF
few	TRBD2	TRBV5-1	TRBJ2-1	TGCGCCAGCAGCTATCAGACTAGCGTGATAAGTAGCGCCTACAATGAGCAGTTCTTC	CASSYQTSVISSAYNEQFF
NA	NA	TRBV29-1	TRBJ1-2	TGCAGCGGGGGCTCGGAGAGGAGACTCGGAGGCTACACCTTC	CSGGSERRLGGYTF
few	NA	TRBV30	TRBJ2-7	TGTGCCTGGAGTGTCCAGGGTGACTCCTACGAGCAGTACTTC	CAWSVQGDSYEQYF
few	TRBD2	TRBV7-9	TRBJ2-2	TGTGCCAGCAGCTTGATGGTAGCGGGAGACACCGGGGAGCTGTTTTTT	CASSLMVAGDTGELFF
few	TRBD2	TRBV5-4	TRBJ2-1	TGTGCCAGCCAGACTAGCGGGAGGCTCAGTGAGCAGTTCTTC	CASQTSGRLSEQFF
few	TRBD2	TRBV5-1	TRBJ2-3	TGCGCCAGCAGCTTGGAACTAGCGATAAATACGCAGTATTTT	CASSLELAINTQYF
few	NA	TRBV2	TRBJ1-5	TGTGCCAGCAGTTCCAGGGGAAGGGTTAATCAGCCCCAGCATTTT	CASSSRGRVNQPQHF
NA	TRBD2	TRBV6-5	TRBJ2-1	TGTGCCAGCAGTTACCTGGCGGGAGTGGGGTACGTTGAGCAGTTCTTC	CASSYLAGVGYVEQFF
NA	TRBD2	TRBV9	TRBJ2-2	TGTGCCAGCAGCACAGCGGGAGGGCCAAACACCGGGGAGCTGTTTTTT	CASSTAGGPNTGELFF
NA	TRBD2	TRBV29-1	TRBJ2-7	TGCAGCGTCGGGGGTGAGGCGGGAGAGTTCGGCGAGCAGTACTTC	CSVGGEAGEFGEQYF
few	NA	TRBV4-1	TRBJ2-7	TGCGCCAGCAGCCCCCAGTCGGGACAAACTTACGAGCAGTACTTC	CASSPQSGQTYEQYF
few	TRBD1	TRBV18	TRBJ2-7	TGTGCCAGCTCACCCCTCCGGGACAGTGGGGCCTACGAGCAGTACTTC	CASSPLRDSGAYEQYF
few	NA	TRBV2	TRBJ2-1	TGTGCCAGATTAAACCAGGGGGGAAATGAGCAGTTCTTC	CARLNQGGNEQFF
few	NA	TRBV11-1	TRBJ2-7	TGTGCCAGCAGCTTAGCCCGGGCCGCGGGCGAGCAGTACTTC	CASSLARAAGEQYF
few	TRBD2	TRBV9	TRBJ2-2	TGTGCCAGCAGCCCCATAGCGGGGGACACCGGGGAGCTGTTTTTT	CASSPIAGDTGELFF
NA	NA	TRBV9	TRBJ2-3	TGTGCCAGCAGCCTAAGCGGGAGCACAGATACGCAGTATTTT	CASSLSGSTDTQYF
NA	TRBD1	TRBV4-2	TRBJ1-3	TGTGCCAGCAGTTACAGGGGGCTTCCCGGAACGAGCTCTGGAAACACCATATATTTT	CASSYRGLPGTSSGNTIYF